This T cell receptor beta chain is drawn from a study of T cells in Graves' hyperthyroidism and ophthalmopathy. Using RNA transcripts as the source, TCR beta CDR3 regions were amplified. With the HTBI primer set, the TCR CDR3 went through a first round of RT-PCR. TCRdb recomputed calls from the multiplex PCR reads with MiXCR, one row per CDR3 protein. The sample includes tens of thousands of distinct CDR3 sequences, roughly 56% of them seen just once. CDR3 length: 10 residues. Germline assignment: CDR1 SNHLY and CDR2 FYNNEI. Trimming pared 7 bases from V and 1 base from J, leaving 2 bases between. The rearrangement links TRBV2 to TRBJ2-7, with unresolved D. The sequence derives from a man aged 18 to 30 with Graves' hyperthyroidism. Material for sequencing was peripheral blood or thyroid tissue (not recorded which). DNA of the CDR3: TGTGCCAGCACATCCTACGAGCAGTACTTC. Translated: CASTSYEQYF.